This T cell receptor (beta chain) was obtained from a study of immune cell composition in non-small cell lung cancer. CDR1 and CDR2 from the germline V gene are MDHEN and SYDVKM. This CDR3 has 16 residues. V shed 6 bases, J shed 5 bases, and the junction held 14 bases outside the gene matches. A few counts support this clone. The protocol was immunoSEQ multiplex PCR, while the TCRdb copy is restricted to in-frame clones and leaves out a portion. The data show fewer than 8,000 clones, just under 80% seen once. Sequences were obtained from lung tumor tissue. This chain uses TRBV28 with TRBJ2-7; 9 bases align to TRBD1. This TCR came from a human donor with non-small cell lung cancer. DNA for the CDR3: TGTGCCAGCAGCCCGGCCGACGGACAGGGGATCAACGAGCAGTACTTC. It translates to CASSPADGQGINEQYF. The full variable domain, completed using reference TRBV28 and TRBJ2-7, is DVKVTQSSRYLVKRTGEKVFLECVQDMDHENMFWYRQDPGLGLRLIYFSYDVKMKEKGDIPEGYSVSREKKERFSLILESASTNQTSMYLCASSPADGQGINEQYFGPGTRLTVT.